This TCR beta chain was profiled in a study of OX40 agonist ivuxolimab in advanced cancers. A note on the overall study: The costimulatory receptor OX40 (CD134) was targeted by ivuxolimab, a fully human IgG2 agonistic monoclonal antibody. Intravenous ivuxolimab was administered to patients every 2 weeks at six dose levels: 0.01, 0.1, 0.3, 1.5, 3 and 10 mg/kg. Of the approximately 50 dose-escalation patients, hepatocellular carcinoma was present in about 20, melanoma in around 15, renal cell carcinoma in 9 and head and neck cancer in 9. In the dose-escalation cohort, more than 75% of patients were male, and the mean age was around 60 years, with a range of roughly 20 to 79. Patients were allowed to have had prior anti-PD-1, anti-PD-L1 or anti-CTLA-4 therapy, and 40% of the dose-escalation patients had previously received checkpoint inhibitors. Partial responses occurred in three dose-escalation patients: two with cutaneous melanoma and one with hepatocellular carcinoma. Peripheral TCRbeta sequencing aimed to test whether ivuxolimab altered TCR sequence diversity and caused clonal T-cell expansion. The paper covers the monotherapy dose-escalation part of the phase I ivuxolimab trial, which included N ≈ 54 patients. The investigation overall reported the following: The antigen specificity of the clonally expanded peripheral T cells was not determined. Partial responders in the 0.1-3.0 mg/kg groups had among the lowest normalized peripheral clonal expansion, especially among CD8+ T cells. Clonal expansion of both CD4+ and CD8+ blood T cells was observed from baseline to week 6 at doses 0.1 to 3.0 mg/kg. Low levels of normalized T-cell clonal expansion were also seen in some patients who did not respond. After ivuxolimab, more expanded clones were found on average in CD8+ T cells than in CD4+ T cells.

The trial excluded patients who had a history of autoimmune disease or who were on systemic immunosuppression. Peripheral blood for TCR sequencing was drawn from every dose cohort at baseline, at cycle 4 day 1 and at cycle 7 day 1. The samples were taken from a phase I, first-in-human, multicenter, open-label dose-escalation trial of ivuxolimab. The trial enrolled adults with locally advanced or metastatic head and neck squamous cell, hepatocellular, melanoma or renal cell carcinoma. Before TCR sequencing, CD4+ T cells and CD8+ T cells from peripheral blood were sorted into separate populations. In the case of this clone: The antigen it binds to is not known. No base quality values were provided; no much bigger clone lies one nucleotide off.

Trimmed from V: 4 bases; trimmed from J: 5 bases; junction bases lacking a gene match: 10. The CDR3 runs 15 amino acids, cysteine and phenylalanine included. CDR3 DNA is the only sequence kept; it has 45 bases, read in frame from the first base. For CDR1 and CDR2, the germline V gene lists MNHEY and SVGAGI. To sequence the TCRbeta CDR3 region, genomic DNA was isolated from the sorted cells. The immunoSEQ Assay was used to sequence the TCRbeta CDR3 regions. TCRdb holds this immuneACCESS table with in-frame rearrangements only. Some clones are missing; in checked studies, unresolved V genes explain under half, and the rest has no known cause. The sample table shows approximately 82,000 clones, and 85% to 90% are seen once. 0.65% to 0.95% of the sample belongs to the ten largest clones.

This TCR came from an adult with an advanced solid tumor such as melanoma, head and neck, liver or kidney cancer. The starting material was CD4+ or CD8+ T cells sorted from blood, obtained in a trial of the OX40 agonist ivuxolimab. The chain is made from TRBV6-5 and TRBJ1-2, with 7 bases aligning to TRBD1. The CDR3 region has the sequence CASSSPSGTDYGYTF. In nucleotides, the sequence is TGTGCCAGCAGTTCCCCCTCCGGGACAGATTATGGCTACACCTTC.